This T cell receptor beta chain was sequenced in a study of CD8 T cells in ankylosing spondylitis. Study findings and constraints: Peripheral blood held disease-linked clones only at relatively low frequency, and these were CD8+. According to the report, clones linked to the disease were significantly enriched in matched synovial fluid samples taken from ankylosing spondylitis patients. Among TCR beta sequences, a motif of eight highly homologous variants appeared characteristic of ankylosing spondylitis blood.

Quantitative 5'-RACE with molecular barcodes was used to make the TCR beta libraries. TCRdb passed the 5' RACE reads through MiXCR, listing each CDR3 protein once. This sample carries a few hundred thousand distinct CDR3 sequences, roughly 11% of them seen once, and the ten largest clones take roughly 9.5%. Comments on this clonotype: What it recognizes is unknown.

The V segment lost 5 bases and the J segment 4 bases; nucleotides outside the gene matches: 11. The length of the CDR3 is 19 residues. In germline, CDR1 is SGHRS, CDR2 YFSETQ. The TCR sequence derives from a female donor with ankylosing spondylitis or in good health (not recorded which). Sequencing was done on a sample of blood, either unsorted or a sorted T cell fraction (not recorded which). V and J are TRBV5-1 and TRBJ2-2, with TRBD2 matching 16 bases. The CDR3 DNA reads as TGCGCCAGCAGTCCGCCGGGACTAGCGGGAGGGCCTGTCACCGGGGAGCTGTTTTTT. It yields the protein CASSPPGLAGGPVTGELFF.